Below, 32 T cell receptor beta chains from the same sample are listed, as sequenced in a study of regulatory T cells in long-lasting Graves disease. The time point was: newly diagnosed GD, antithyroid drugs for less than 3 months. Scientists built the TCR library using RNA that was extracted from PBMCs. The authors built TCR beta libraries using iRepertoire HTBI primers and Arm-PCR of CDR3 regions. TCRdb re-called the multiplex PCR reads with MiXCR, one entry per CDR3 protein. The sample holds 580,000 or so distinct CDR3 sequences, roughly 16% seen once. The sample was also reused in another study, on T cells in Graves' hyperthyroidism and ophthalmopathy.

The sequencing here drew on peripheral blood mononuclear cells (PBMCs), taken at new diagnosis, from a patient treated with antithyroid drugs. Source of these receptors: a man aged 18-30 years with Graves disease.

This chain connects TRBV5-1 to TRBJ1-6; D is unclear. The CDR3 has 13 residues. V was trimmed by 4 bases and J by 8 bases, leaving 10 bases between them. Germline-derived CDR1 and CDR2 are SGHRS and YFSETQ. Here the CDR3 DNA reads TGCGCCAGCAGCCCCGGAAGGGATTCACCCCTCCACTTT. It yields the protein CASSPGRDSPLHF. Looking up the rest from reference TRBV5-1 and TRBJ1-6 gives the full variable domain: KAGVTQTPRYLIKTRGQQVTLSCSPISGHRSVSWYQQTPGQGLQFLFEYFSETQRNKGNFPGRFSGRQFSNSRSEMNVSTLELGDSALYLCASSPGRDSPLHFGNGTRLTVT.

The table lists this clonotype with many counts. This chain connects TRBV3-1 to TRBJ1-1, with D maybe TRBD1 (5 bases). Germline loops: CDR1 LGHDT, CDR2 YNNKEL (reference sequence). The CDR3 loop spans 15 amino acids. V shed 0 bases and J shed 1 base, with 9 bases lying between them. The CDR3 DNA sequence: TGTGCCAGCAGCCAAGATGCGGGGGGGAACACTGAAGCTTTCTTT. Its protein product is CASSQDAGGNTEAFF.

V usage is TRBV20-1 and J usage is TRBJ2-1; the match to TRBD2 covers 16 bases. CDR1 DFQATT and CDR2 SNEGSKA come from the germline V gene (reference sequence). This CDR3 has 14 residues. The V and J ends lost 8 bases and 9 bases, in that order; junction bases with no gene match: 7. CDR3 bases: TGCAGTCCATCCGGGACTAGCGGGAGGGGTGAGCAGTTCTTC. Encoded protein: CSPSGTSGRGEQFF.

This clonotype appeared a few times. The chain carries TRBV7-9 and TRBJ1-4; no clear D gene. The germline gives CDR1 SEHNR, CDR2 FQNEAQ (reference sequence). V was cut by 3 bases and J by 8 bases, with 16 bases left in between. The CDR3 length is 15 residues. The CDR3 loop reads CASSFPRGRTEKLFF. CDR3 bases: TGTGCCAGCAGCTTTCCCCGTGGGCGGACGGAAAAACTGTTTTTT.

This clonotype was seen at least ten times. The chain employs TRBV11-3 and TRBJ1-1; no clear D gene. Germline V gene data show CDR1 as SGHNT and CDR2 as YENEEA. V lost 5 bases, J lost 0 bases, and 13 bases lay in between. The CDR3 contains 15 residues. The CDR3, as DNA: TGTGCCAGCAGCCTCCCCGGGCTCATGAACACTGAAGCTTTCTTT. It codes for CASSLPGLMNTEAFF.

In its sample, this clonotype was seen a few times. One base separates it from a far larger clone, so it is likely a read error. This sequence joins TRBV6-6 and TRBJ2-7; no firm D call. The V end was cut by 5 bases, the J end by 2 bases, with 16 bases between. The CDR3 sequence is 15 residues long. Germline CDR1 and CDR2: MNHNY and SVGAGI (reference sequence). The CDR3 loop is CASSQESLPTYEQYF. CDR3 coding DNA: TGTGCCAGCAGTCAGGAGTCCCTCCCCACCTACGAGCAGTACTTC.

This clonotype appeared many times. The chain employs TRBV2 and TRBJ1-1, with 8 bases matching TRBD1. Germline trimming cut 5 bases from V and 9 bases from J; bases unmatched to any gene: 5. Germline V gene lookup returns CDR1 SNHLY and CDR2 FYNNEI. CDR3 size: 12 residues. CDR3 sequence reads: CASSSTGAKAFF. The DNA for the CDR3 is TGTGCCAGCAGTTCGACAGGGGCTAAAGCTTTCTTT.

This clonotype occurred a few times. This sequence joins TRBV19 and TRBJ1-6; 10 bases are a match to TRBD1. This CDR3 has 15 residues. The V and J ends lost 5 bases and 9 bases, in that order; junction bases with no gene match: 7. Germline V gene data show CDR1 as LNHDA and CDR2 as SQIVND (reference sequence). This chain's CDR3 is CASSLGTGDGSPLHF. The CDR3 nucleotides read TGTGCCAGTAGTCTCGGGACAGGGGACGGTTCACCCCTCCACTTT.

This clonotype came up many times. The V call is TRBV12-3 or TRBV12-4, the J call TRBJ2-7; no clear D. The CDR3 sequence is 14 residues long. V was shortened by 2 bases and J by 3 bases, with 11 bases between the two germline ends. Here the CDR3 DNA reads TGTGCCAGCAGTTTACGGTGGCGGATCTACGAGCAGTACTTC. The encoded protein is CASSLRWRIYEQYF.

This chain links TRBV5-4 with TRBJ2-1; 9 bases are shared with TRBD1. CDR1 and CDR2 (germline): SGHNT, YYREEE (reference sequence). Trimming at V came to 6 bases and at J to 5 bases, leaving 6 bases not matched to a gene. The CDR3 is made up of 14 amino acids. This chain's CDR3 is CASNQDRGHNEQFF. CDR3 bases: TGTGCCAGCAACCAGGACAGGGGCCACAATGAGCAGTTCTTC.

This clonotype was counted ten times or more. DNA for the CDR3: TGTGCCAGCAGCTACGGGACAGGGGACACCGGGGAGCTGTTTTTT. Encoded protein: CASSYGTGDTGELFF. The V gene is TRBV7-3, the J gene TRBJ2-2, with TRBD1 matching 10 bases. With V trimmed by 4 bases and J by 3 bases, 2 bases remained unmatched. The CDR3 contains 15 residues. The germline CDR1 and CDR2 sequences are SGHTA and FQGTGA.

This rearrangement joins TRBV14 to TRBJ2-7; possible D gene TRBD1, 6 bases. The V and J ends lost 1 base and 7 bases respectively, with 17 bases between them. CDR1 is SGHDN, CDR2 FVKESK, per germline. This CDR3 comprises 15 residues. As DNA, the CDR3 is TGTGCCAGCAGCCAAGTCAACAGGGTAGTGGGGGAGCAGTACTTC. Its protein product is CASSQVNRVVGEQYF.

This clonotype was picked up many times. The chain is built from TRBV30 and TRBJ1-2; 8 nucleotides match TRBD1. CDR3 length: 13 residues. In germline, CDR1 is GTSNPN, CDR2 SVGIG (reference sequence). J lost 10 bases, V lost 3 bases, and 10 bases had no gene match. In DNA form, the CDR3 reads TGTGCCTGGAGAGAGACTTCGGACAGGGACTACACCTTC. This codes for CAWRETSDRDYTF.

This clonotype was found many times. V and J are TRBV18 and TRBJ1-1; 12 nucleotides agree with TRBD1. Germline loops: CDR1 KGHSH, CDR2 LQKENI. This CDR3 has 15 residues. Unmatched junction bases numbered 6, after V lost 3 bases and J lost 7 bases. The CDR3: CASSPRDRGPDEAFF. CDR3 bases: TGTGCCAGCTCACCGCGGGACAGGGGGCCCGATGAAGCTTTCTTT.

There are a few counts of this clonotype. The chain joins TRBV7-9 to TRBJ2-4; 9 nucleotides align to TRBD2. Trimming took 7 bases from V and 12 from J; bases not matched to a gene: 10. Germline CDR1 SEHNR, CDR2 FQNEAQ (reference sequence). The length of the CDR3 is 13 residues. The CDR3 region has the DNA TGTGCCAGCATCCCCCTAGCGGGGTTTACTCAGTACTTC. Translation gives CASIPLAGFTQYF.

This clonotype occurred many times. The chain recombines TRBV3-1 with TRBJ2-1; TRBD2 matches at 10 bases. The CDR3 contains 16 residues. Germline V CDR1 and CDR2: LGHDT, YNNKEL (reference sequence). V dropped 1 base and J dropped 4; count of bases not matched to a gene: 4. CDR3: CASSQGGLASYNEQFF. For the CDR3, the DNA is TGTGCCAGCAGCCAAGGGGGACTAGCGAGTTACAATGAGCAGTTCTTC.

The rearrangement links TRBV6-2 or TRBV6-3 to TRBJ2-5, with a possible D match to TRBD1 (5 bases). This CDR3 has 12 residues. Trimming took off 7 bases at V and 3 bases at J, with 9 bases between the two ends. The V gene's germline CDR1 is MNHEY and CDR2 SVGEGT. The CDR3 loop reads CASIGAEETQYF. In nucleotides, the CDR3 is TGTGCCAGCATAGGGGCCGAAGAGACCCAGTACTTC.

This clonotype was found once. V gene TRBV11-2 combines with J gene TRBJ2-5; maybe TRBD2 (5 bases). Trimming removed 6 bases from V and 5 bases from J, with 13 bases in between. The CDR3 is 13 amino acids. Germline V CDR1 and CDR2: SGHAT, FQNNGV. CDR3 in amino acids: CASRPGLDETQYF. The CDR3 nucleotides are TGTGCCAGCAGGCCGGGATTAGACGAGACCCAGTACTTC.

This clonotype showed up many times. The CDR3 protein is CASSYSSRGTQYF. The CDR3, as DNA: TGTGCCAGCAGTTACTCGAGTCGTGGGACCCAGTACTTC. This chain uses TRBV6-2 or TRBV6-3 with TRBJ2-5; no clear D gene. Trimming removed 0 bases at V and 7 bases at J, with 9 bases between. CDR3 size: 13 residues. Germline V gene data show CDR1 as MNHEY and CDR2 as SVGEGT.

Many counts were recorded for this clonotype. This rearrangement joins TRBV2 to TRBJ2-3; 8 bases align to TRBD2. This CDR3 is 16 amino acids long. Trimming cost V 3 bases and J 6 bases; bases outside gene matches: 11. Germline lookup yields CDR1 SNHLY and CDR2 FYNNEI. CDR3 protein: CASSDVRGGIEDTQYF. The CDR3 coding sequence is TGTGCCAGCAGTGATGTCCGCGGGGGGATCGAGGATACGCAGTATTTT. The variable domain in full, completed from reference TRBV2 and TRBJ2-3, reads EPEVTQTPSHQVTQMGQEVILRCVPISNHLYFYWYRQILGQKVEFLVSFYNNEISEKSEIFDDQFSVERPDGSNFTLKIRSTKLEDSAMYFCASSDVRGGIEDTQYFGPGTRLTVL.

This clonotype was counted at least ten times. The chain joins TRBV11-1 to TRBJ2-7; tentative D call: TRBD2 (6 bases). CDR3 length: 15 residues. Per the germline V gene, CDR1 is SGHAT and CDR2 is FQDESV (reference sequence). V lost 5 bases and J 2 bases, leaving 16 bases between the germline ends. CDR3 loop: CASSERPGTAYEQYF. The DNA of the CDR3 is TGTGCCAGCAGCGAACGACCCGGGACTGCCTACGAGCAGTACTTC.

This clonotype has at least ten counts. CDR3 nucleotide sequence: TGTGCCACTACCACAGGGGGATACGAGCAGTACTTC. It translates to CATTTGGYEQYF. The V call is TRBV28, the J call TRBJ2-7; 8 positions agree with TRBD1. V was clipped by 10 bases and J by 4 bases; unmatched bases: 6. The CDR3 consists of 12 residues. In germline, CDR1 is MDHEN, CDR2 SYDVKM.

This clonotype was recorded at least ten times. The chain has TRBV2 and TRBJ2-7; a possible D gene is TRBD2 (6 bases). This CDR3 contains 16 residues. Trimming removed 4 bases at V and 0 bases at J, with 16 bases between. Germline CDR1 and CDR2: SNHLY and FYNNEI. The CDR3 DNA sequence: TGTGCCAGCAGTGGTGAGCTAGCGTCAAGCTCCTACGAGCAGTACTTC. Translating it yields CASSGELASSSYEQYF.

CDR3: CASSPRSLYEQFF. DNA of the CDR3: TGTGCCAGCTCACCGAGAAGTCTCTATGAGCAGTTCTTC. The V call is TRBV18, the J call TRBJ2-1; D not certain. V was cut by 3 bases and J by 8 bases, with 11 bases left in between. The germline gives CDR1 KGHSH, CDR2 LQKENI. The CDR3 consists of 13 residues.

The chain recombines TRBV20-1 with TRBJ2-3; the D gene could be TRBD1 or TRBD2 (6 bases each). Germline lookup yields CDR1 DFQATT and CDR2 SNEGSKA (reference sequence). CDR3 length: 15 residues. Deletions cut 0 bases from V and 6 bases from J, with 16 bases between. CDR3 region: CSARDRRDQGDTQYF. In DNA, the CDR3 is TGCAGTGCTAGAGATAGGCGGGACCAGGGGGATACGCAGTATTTT.

The table lists this clonotype with many counts. V is TRBV5-5 and J is TRBJ1-5, with D maybe TRBD1 (5 bases). This CDR3 contains 15 residues. Germline values: CDR1 SGHKS, CDR2 YYEKEE (reference sequence). V shed 4 bases and J shed 0 bases, with 11 bases lying between them. The CDR3 loop is CASSKGQGSNQPQHF. Written as DNA, the CDR3 is TGTGCCAGCAGCAAAGGGCAGGGTAGCAATCAGCCCCAGCATTTT.

This clonotype occurred a few times. This chain connects TRBV3-1 to TRBJ1-3, with D possibly TRBD1 on 5 matching bases. The CDR3 contains 14 residues. CDR1 LGHDT and CDR2 YNNKEL come from the germline V gene (reference sequence). Deletions cut 1 base from V and 4 bases from J, with 8 bases between. CDR3: CASSQGGRGNTIYF. CDR3 DNA: TGTGCCAGCAGCCAAGGGGGCAGGGGAAACACCATATATTTT.

In its sample, this clonotype was seen many times. V gene TRBV12-3 or TRBV12-4 combines with J gene TRBJ2-5, with TRBD1 matching 7 bases. The CDR3 contains 14 residues. V lost 3 bases, J lost 2 bases, and 3 bases stayed unmatched. DNA of the CDR3: TGTGCCAGCAGTTTTTGGGACAGACAAGAGACCCAGTACTTC. Its translation is CASSFWDRQETQYF.

The CDR3 DNA reads TGCGCCAGCAGCCGAACGGGGGTTGGAAAACTGTTTTTT. It specifies CASSRTGVGKLFF. This rearrangement joins TRBV5-1 to TRBJ1-4; tentative D call: TRBD1 (5 bases). The CDR3 has 13 amino acids. V dropped 4 bases and J dropped 10 bases, with 14 bases sitting between them. Per germline, CDR1 SGHRS and CDR2 YFSETQ.

This clonotype was recorded many times. In DNA form, the CDR3 reads TGCAGTGCTAGTGTAGCGGGAGGGGGCTACAATGAGCAGTTCTTC. Its protein product is CSASVAGGGYNEQFF. The V and J genes are TRBV20-1 and TRBJ2-1, with 11 bases that match TRBD2. The germline CDR1 and CDR2 sequences are DFQATT and SNEGSKA (reference sequence). The CDR3 covers 15 residues. V shed 3 bases and J 3 bases; nucleotides not matched to a gene: 4.

In DNA, the CDR3 is TGTGCCAGCAGCCAACTACCGGCCTACAATGAGCAGTTCTTC. Its protein product is CASSQLPAYNEQFF. The chain is built from TRBV14 and TRBJ2-1, with D hard to call. The germline gives CDR1 SGHDN, CDR2 FVKESK. V was shortened by 2 bases and J by 2 bases, with 7 bases between the two germline ends. This CDR3 contains 14 residues.

This rearrangement joins TRBV7-9 to TRBJ1-1, with D tentatively TRBD1 (6 bases). Germline loops: CDR1 SEHNR, CDR2 FQNEAQ (reference sequence). The CDR3 extends over 14 amino acids. With 7 bases removed from V and 1 base from J, the gap between germline ends came to 13 bases. CDR3 sequence reads: CASKRGGENTEAFF. The DNA of the CDR3 is TGTGCCAGCAAAAGAGGGGGAGAGAACACTGAAGCTTTCTTT. The full variable domain, in which reference TRBV7-9 and TRBJ1-1 provide the parts outside the CDR3, is DTGVSQNPRHKITKRGQNVTFRCDPISEHNRLYWYRQTLGQGPEFLTYFQNEAQLEKSRLLSDRFSAERPKGSFSTLEIQRTEQGDSAMYLCASKRGGENTEAFFGQGTRLTVV.